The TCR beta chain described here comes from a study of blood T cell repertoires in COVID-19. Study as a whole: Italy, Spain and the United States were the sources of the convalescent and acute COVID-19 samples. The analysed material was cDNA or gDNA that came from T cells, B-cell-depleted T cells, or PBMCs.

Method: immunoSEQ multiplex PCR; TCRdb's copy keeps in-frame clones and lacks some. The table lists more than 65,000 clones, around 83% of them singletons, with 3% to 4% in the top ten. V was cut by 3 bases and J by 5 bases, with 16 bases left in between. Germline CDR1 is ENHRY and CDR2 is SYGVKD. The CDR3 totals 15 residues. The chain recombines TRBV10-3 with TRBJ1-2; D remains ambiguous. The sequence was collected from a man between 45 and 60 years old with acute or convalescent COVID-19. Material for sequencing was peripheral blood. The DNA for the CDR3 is TGTGCCATCAGTGATGGTTACACCGATTTGTATGGCTACACCTTC. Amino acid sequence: CAISDGYTDLYGYTF.